One sample yielded the 17 T cell receptor beta chains listed below, sequenced in a study of blood T cells in healthy people across ages. Primers used in a second PCR of about 7 to 11 cycles were a sample-barcoded 5' primer and a J-beta primer mix. TCRdb ran MiXCR on the 5' RACE reads and lists one entry per CDR3 protein. The sample yields some 1.1 million distinct CDR3 sequences, under 40% seen once. Sequenced sample: blood. These receptors all stem from a man younger than 35 in good health.

This chain uses TRBV20-1 with TRBJ2-5; a weak D match, TRBD2 (5 bases). There are 14 residues in the CDR3. In germline, CDR1 is DFQATT, CDR2 SNEGSKA (reference sequence). CDR3 coding DNA: TGCAGCTCACCGGGGTTACGAGGGCAAGAGACCCAGTACTTC. This translates into CSSPGLRGQETQYF.

This clonotype was detected a few times. The chain is built from TRBV10-3 and TRBJ2-1, with TRBD1 as a possible D gene (8 bases). V was cut by 6 bases and J by 2 bases, with 14 bases left in between. In germline, CDR1 is ENHRY, CDR2 SYGVKD. There are 15 residues in the CDR3. The CDR3 protein is CAIRAGQVAYNEQFF. CDR3 in DNA: TGTGCCATCAGAGCGGGACAGGTGGCCTACAATGAGCAGTTCTTC.

The CDR3 region is CSALGQGSSNEQYF. CDR3 sequence (DNA): TGCAGTGCTCTCGGACAGGGATCGTCGAACGAGCAGTACTTC. The chain joins TRBV20-1 to TRBJ2-5, with 8 positions matching TRBD1. The J call may be mistaken, given a closer DNA end match to TRBJ2-7. The CDR3 has 14 amino acids. Germline CDR1 DFQATT, CDR2 SNEGSKA (reference sequence).

This clonotype has only a few counts. V is TRBV12-3 or TRBV12-4 and J is TRBJ1-2, with 8 bases matching TRBD1. The CDR3 has 14 residues. The J segment lost 8 bases and the V segment lost 3 bases, leaving 8 bases of the junction unmatched. CDR3 nucleotide sequence: TGTGCCAGCAGTTTCCCCGGACAGGGTGAAGGCTACACCTTC. Protein sequence: CASSFPGQGEGYTF.

The genes are TRBV20-1 and TRBJ1-1, with D unclear. Between the trimmed V and J ends, which lost 6 bases and 3 bases, there was a span of 17 bases. The length of the CDR3 is 14 residues. Germline values: CDR1 DFQATT, CDR2 SNEGSKA (reference sequence). The CDR3 DNA reads TGCAGTGCCTCCGCAATTCGCGAGGACACTGAAGCTTTCTTT. This codes for CSASAIREDTEAFF.

This clonotype has only a few counts. The rearrangement uses TRBV5-1 and TRBJ1-2; D is possibly TRBD1 (6 bases). Germline CDR1 reads SGHRS; CDR2 reads YFSETQ. The length of the CDR3 is 15 residues. V was cut by 3 bases and J by 5 bases, with 17 bases left in between. CDR3 protein: CASSSKQTGEYGYTF. CDR3 nucleotides: TGCGCCAGCAGCTCCAAACAGACAGGCGAGTATGGCTACACCTTC.

This chain joins TRBV20-1 and TRBJ2-3, with 10 bases matching TRBD2. The V gene end was trimmed by 5 bases and the J gene end by 0 bases; junction bases not matched to a gene: 5. Germline V lookup: CDR1 DFQATT, CDR2 SNEGSKA (reference sequence). The CDR3 runs 15 residues. The CDR3 protein is CSALKREGSTDTQYF. The CDR3 DNA follows: TGCAGTGCTCTCAAGCGGGAGGGGAGCACAGATACGCAGTATTTT.

The rearrangement links TRBV10-3 to TRBJ2-5; possibly TRBD2 for D (5 bases). The CDR3 is made up of 14 amino acids. Germline CDR1 reads ENHRY; CDR2 reads SYGVKD. V was trimmed by 4 bases and J by 5 bases, leaving 14 bases between them. In DNA, the CDR3 is TGTGCCATCAGTGCAAACAGCGGAAGGGAGACCCAGTACTTC. Protein: CAISANSGRETQYF.

The V call is TRBV2, the J call TRBJ1-2, with TRBD1 identical over 7 bases. CDR1 and CDR2 (germline): SNHLY, FYNNEI. The V segment lost 8 bases and the J segment 2 bases; nucleotides outside the gene matches: 8. This CDR3 has 14 amino acids. The CDR3 DNA is TGTGCCAGCCAAAAGACAGGGACAAACTATGGCTACACCTTC. Its translation: CASQKTGTNYGYTF.

This clonotype occurred a few times. The chain employs TRBV20-1 and TRBJ1-2; a weak D match, TRBD1 (5 bases). The CDR3 length is 13 residues. From germline, CDR1 is DFQATT and CDR2 SNEGSKA (reference sequence). Trimming stripped 6 bases from V and 6 bases from J, with 17 bases between. CDR3 in amino acids: CSAPGRLLNGYTF. DNA for the CDR3: TGCAGTGCCCCGGGACGCCTCCTCAATGGCTACACCTTC.

This chain uses TRBV29-1 with TRBJ1-4; 9 bases map to TRBD1. From germline, CDR1 is SQVTM and CDR2 ANQGSEA. The CDR3 runs to 13 residues. The trim removed 4 bases at V and 8 bases at J, leaving 5 bases unmatched. The CDR3 region is CSVAGQGREKLFF. DNA for the CDR3: TGCAGCGTTGCCGGACAGGGGAGAGAAAAACTGTTTTTT.

The chain joins TRBV4-1 to TRBJ1-3, with D uncertain. Germline V CDR1 and CDR2: MGHRA, YSYEKL. The germline V and J ends were trimmed by 1 base and 2 bases, with 9 bases remaining between them. This CDR3 is built from 15 residues. The CDR3 sequence: CASSQAGFAGNTIYF. CDR3 coding DNA: TGCGCCAGCAGCCAAGCGGGGTTCGCTGGAAACACCATATATTTT.

This chain connects TRBV6-6 to TRBJ2-1, with 8 positions matching TRBD1. The trim removed 6 bases at V and 8 bases at J, leaving 12 bases unmatched. Germline V gene lookup returns CDR1 MNHNY and CDR2 SVGAGI (reference sequence). CDR3 size: 15 residues. CDR3 region: CASSPTGTGRDEQFF. CDR3 DNA: TGTGCCAGCAGCCCAACCGGGACAGGTCGCGATGAGCAGTTCTTC.

The genes are TRBV29-1 and TRBJ1-2; unclear D gene. The CDR3 loop spans 12 amino acids. Germline CDR1 SQVTM, CDR2 ANQGSEA. Between the trimmed V and J ends, which lost 7 bases and 3 bases, there was a span of 12 bases. CDR3 DNA: TGCAGCGCCAGGCAGTTGGACTATGGCTACACCTTC. As protein: CSARQLDYGYTF.

The rearrangement uses TRBV4-1 and TRBJ1-1; D remains ambiguous. The CDR3 extends over 16 amino acids. The V end was cut by 1 base, the J end by 1 base, with 13 bases between. Germline CDR1 is MGHRA and CDR2 is YSYEKL. CDR3 coding DNA: TGCGCCAGCAGCCAAGGGAAACTTACAGAGAACACTGAAGCTTTCTTT. It yields the protein CASSQGKLTENTEAFF.

V is TRBV3-1 and J is TRBJ2-1; possible D gene TRBD2, 6 bases. V was trimmed by 7 bases and J by 12 bases, leaving 16 bases between them. Germline CDR1 LGHDT, CDR2 YNNKEL (reference sequence). The CDR3 runs 12 residues. CDR3 sequence reads: CASTAAGSGQFF. In nucleotides, the CDR3 is TGTGCCAGCACGGCCGCGGGGTCTGGGCAGTTCTTC.

V and J are TRBV7-3 and TRBJ2-6; the D gene could be TRBD1 or TRBD2 (6 bases each). Trimming took off 7 bases at V and 0 bases at J, with 13 bases between the two ends. This CDR3 has 16 amino acids. Germline CDR1 reads SGHTA; CDR2 reads FQGTGA. The CDR3: CASTRGLGSGANVLTF. As DNA, the CDR3 is TGTGCCAGCACCAGGGGACTTGGCTCTGGGGCCAACGTCCTGACTTTC.